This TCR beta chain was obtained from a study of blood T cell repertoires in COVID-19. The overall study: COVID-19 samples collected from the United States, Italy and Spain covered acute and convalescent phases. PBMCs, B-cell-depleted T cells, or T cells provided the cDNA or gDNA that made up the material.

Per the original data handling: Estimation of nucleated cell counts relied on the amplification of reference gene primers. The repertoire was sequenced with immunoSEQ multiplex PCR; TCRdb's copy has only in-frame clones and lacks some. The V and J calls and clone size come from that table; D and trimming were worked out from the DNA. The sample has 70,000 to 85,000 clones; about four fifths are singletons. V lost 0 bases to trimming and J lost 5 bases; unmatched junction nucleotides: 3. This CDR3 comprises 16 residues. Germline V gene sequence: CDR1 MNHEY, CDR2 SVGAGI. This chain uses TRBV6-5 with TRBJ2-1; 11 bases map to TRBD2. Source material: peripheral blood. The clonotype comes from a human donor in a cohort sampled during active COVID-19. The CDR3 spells CASSYSGTSGNNEQFF. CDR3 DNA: TGTGCCAGCAGTTACTCCGGGACTAGCGGCAACAATGAGCAGTTCTTC.